A selection of T cell receptor beta chains follows, all from one sample in a study of OX40 agonist ivuxolimab in advanced cancers. TCRdb's table, derived via immunoSEQ multiplex PCR, lists solely in-frame clones and lacks some. Here the sample spans over 95,000 clones, about 96% being singletons. The sample here was CD4+ or CD8+ T cells sorted from blood, taken in a trial of the OX40 agonist ivuxolimab. The receptors here all came from an adult with an advanced solid tumor such as melanoma, head and neck, liver or kidney cancer. Both conserved end residues are part of each CDR3. The order of the fields is V gene, clone size, J gene, D gene, CDR3 protein, CDR3 DNA. A D gene is named only where the DNA matches it firmly. Size values are once, few and many counts, or a class for expanded clones, and some rows have none.

V: TRBV27; size: .; J: TRBJ2-7; D: .; CDR3: CASSLSPGVYEQYF; DNA: TGTGCCAGCAGTTTATCGCCGGGGGTCTACGAGCAGTACTTC
V: TRBV28; size: .; J: TRBJ2-5; D: .; CDR3: CASSPTDLETQYF; DNA: TGTGCCAGCAGTCCAACAGATTTGGAGACCCAGTACTTC
V: TRBV5-4; size: .; J: TRBJ1-1; D: .; CDR3: CASSSQAGPEGNTEAFF; DNA: TGTGCCAGCAGCTCCCAGGCAGGCCCCGAGGGGAACACTGAAGCTTTCTTT
V: TRBV19; size: .; J: TRBJ2-5; D: TRBD2; CDR3: CASRVAGGPGETQYF; DNA: TGTGCCAGTAGGGTAGCGGGGGGGCCTGGAGAGACCCAGTACTTC
V: TRBV27; size: .; J: TRBJ2-1; D: .; CDR3: CASRQTGYNEQFF; DNA: TGTGCCAGCAGACAGACAGGCTACAATGAGCAGTTCTTC
V: TRBV30; size: .; J: TRBJ2-3; D: .; CDR3: CAWTRGFTDTQYF; DNA: TGTGCCTGGACAAGGGGATTCACAGATACGCAGTATTTT
V: TRBV2; size: .; J: TRBJ2-7; D: TRBD2; CDR3: CARSWTSGTYEQYF; DNA: TGTGCCCGCAGTTGGACTAGCGGGACCTACGAGCAGTACTTC
V: TRBV7-8; size: .; J: TRBJ2-7; D: TRBD1; CDR3: CASSLGQGPSYEQYF; DNA: TGTGCCAGCAGCCTGGGACAGGGGCCCTCCTACGAGCAGTACTTC
V: TRBV14; size: .; J: TRBJ2-7; D: .; CDR3: CASSQPGRSYEQYF; DNA: TGTGCCAGCAGCCAACCTGGGAGATCCTACGAGCAGTACTTC
V: TRBV7-6; size: .; J: TRBJ1-2; D: .; CDR3: CASSSRDHGYTF; DNA: TGTGCCAGCAGCTCCAGGGACCATGGCTACACCTTC
V: TRBV27; size: .; J: TRBJ2-7; D: .; CDR3: CASRSGGEQYF; DNA: TGTGCCAGCCGAAGTGGGGGCGAGCAGTACTTC
V: TRBV5-5; size: .; J: TRBJ1-2; D: TRBD1; CDR3: CASSLADRVEFGYTF; DNA: TGTGCCAGCAGCTTGGCCGACAGGGTGGAGTTTGGCTACACCTTC
V: TRBV5-1; size: .; J: TRBJ2-7; D: .; CDR3: CASSLASEGYEQYF; DNA: TGCGCCAGCAGCTTGGCCTCGGAGGGTTACGAGCAGTACTTC
V: TRBV11-2; size: .; J: TRBJ2-7; D: .; CDR3: CASSLVPDGEQYF; DNA: TGTGCCAGCAGCTTAGTTCCCGACGGAGAGCAGTACTTC
V: TRBV28; size: .; J: TRBJ2-1; D: .; CDR3: CASSFRGSSYNEQFF; DNA: TGTGCCAGCAGTTTCCGTGGTAGCTCCTACAATGAGCAGTTCTTC
V: TRBV7-6; size: .; J: TRBJ1-5; D: .; CDR3: CASSIQGSQPQHF; DNA: TGTGCCAGCAGTATACAGGGCAGCCAGCCCCAGCATTTT
V: TRBV13; size: .; J: TRBJ2-1; D: .; CDR3: CASSPGEGLNEQFF; DNA: TGTGCCAGCAGCCCGGGAGAAGGGCTCAATGAGCAGTTCTTC
V: TRBV2; size: .; J: TRBJ1-4; D: TRBD1; CDR3: CASRDRGRNEKLFF; DNA: TGTGCCAGCAGAGACAGGGGGCGCAATGAAAAACTGTTTTTT
V: TRBV30; size: .; J: TRBJ2-7; D: .; CDR3: CAWSALGSSYEQYF; DNA: TGTGCCTGGAGTGCCCTAGGCAGCTCCTACGAGCAGTACTTC
V: TRBV19; size: .; J: TRBJ1-1; D: TRBD1; CDR3: CASSMAAGGGSEAFF; DNA: TGTGCCAGTAGTATGGCTGCAGGGGGAGGGTCTGAAGCTTTCTTT
V: TRBV7-9; size: .; J: TRBJ2-7; D: .; CDR3: CASSREEQYEQYF; DNA: TGTGCCAGCAGCCGAGAGGAACAATACGAGCAGTACTTC
V: TRBV9; size: .; J: TRBJ2-3; D: .; CDR3: CASSGGGGVSTDTQYF; DNA: TGTGCCAGCAGCGGGGGAGGCGGGGTTAGCACAGATACGCAGTATTTT
V: TRBV6-4; size: .; J: TRBJ2-3; D: TRBD2; CDR3: CASSDQLAGDTQYF; DNA: TGTGCCAGCAGTGATCAACTAGCGGGAGATACGCAGTATTTT
V: TRBV9; size: few; J: TRBJ2-2; D: .; CDR3: CASSVEGTGELFF; DNA: TGTGCCAGCAGCGTAGAAGGCACCGGGGAGCTGTTTTTT
V: TRBV5-6; size: .; J: TRBJ1-1; D: .; CDR3: CASSLVGTLSNTEAFF; DNA: TGTGCCAGCAGCTTGGTGGGGACCCTATCGAACACTGAAGCTTTCTTT
V: TRBV19; size: .; J: TRBJ2-6; D: .; CDR3: CASSPSDSASGANVLTF; DNA: TGTGCCAGTAGTCCATCCGACAGTGCCTCTGGGGCCAACGTCCTGACTTTC
V: TRBV9; size: .; J: TRBJ2-5; D: TRBD1; CDR3: CASSGGQGAWETQYF; DNA: TGTGCCAGCAGCGGGGGACAGGGGGCTTGGGAGACCCAGTACTTC
V: TRBV19; size: .; J: TRBJ2-7; D: .; CDR3: CASSILLGLTYEQYF; DNA: TGTGCCAGTAGTATTCTTCTGGGACTTACCTACGAGCAGTACTTC
V: TRBV15; size: .; J: TRBJ2-2; D: TRBD2; CDR3: CATSRGVGGDAGELFF; DNA: TGTGCCACCAGCAGAGGGGTGGGAGGGGACGCCGGGGAGCTGTTTTTT
V: TRBV7-9; size: .; J: TRBJ2-5; D: .; CDR3: CASSLPGPSEETQYF; DNA: TGTGCCAGCAGCTTACCCGGTCCTTCGGAAGAGACCCAGTACTTC
V: TRBV7-9; size: .; J: TRBJ2-1; D: .; CDR3: CAIEPQGNEQFF; DNA: TGTGCCATCGAACCACAGGGAAATGAGCAGTTCTTC
V: TRBV4-1; size: .; J: TRBJ2-5; D: .; CDR3: CASSQIAENYGETQYF; DNA: TGCGCCAGCAGCCAGATAGCGGAAAACTACGGGGAGACCCAGTACTTC
V: TRBV2; size: .; J: TRBJ1-5; D: .; CDR3: CASSATLDSNQPQHF; DNA: TGTGCCAGCAGTGCCACATTGGATAGCAATCAGCCCCAGCATTTT
V: TRBV2; size: .; J: TRBJ2-7; D: TRBD1; CDR3: CASSRWGTGEYEQYF; DNA: TGTGCCAGCAGTCGGTGGGGGACAGGGGAGTACGAGCAGTACTTC
V: TRBV9; size: .; J: TRBJ2-1; D: TRBD2; CDR3: CASSASLAESYNEQFF; DNA: TGTGCCAGCAGCGCAAGTCTAGCGGAGTCCTACAATGAGCAGTTCTTC
V: TRBV5-4; size: .; J: TRBJ2-7; D: .; CDR3: CASSSPGGTYEQYF; DNA: TGTGCCAGCAGCTCGCCCGGGGGCACCTACGAGCAGTACTTC
V: TRBV5-1; size: .; J: TRBJ2-7; D: .; CDR3: CASSPPSYEQYF; DNA: TGCGCCAGCAGCCCCCCCTCCTACGAGCAGTACTTC
V: TRBV27; size: .; J: TRBJ1-2; D: TRBD1; CDR3: CASLLYRGTSYGYTF; DNA: TGTGCCAGCCTACTCTACAGGGGTACTTCCTATGGCTACACCTTC
V: TRBV4-3; size: once; J: TRBJ1-3; D: TRBD1; CDR3: CASSHGTAGNTIYF; DNA: TGCGCCAGCAGCCACGGGACAGCCGGAAACACCATATATTTT
V: TRBV27; size: .; J: TRBJ2-1; D: .; CDR3: CASSLGESGNEQFF; DNA: TGTGCCAGCAGTCTAGGGGAGAGCGGGAATGAGCAGTTCTTC
V: TRBV7-2; size: .; J: TRBJ2-3; D: .; CDR3: CASSLGGRTDTQYF; DNA: TGTGCCAGCAGCTTAGGCGGCCGAACAGATACGCAGTATTTT
V: TRBV6-9; size: .; J: TRBJ1-2; D: .; CDR3: CASRPYLGHGYTF; DNA: TGTGCCAGCAGACCTTACCTGGGGCATGGCTACACCTTC
V: TRBV7-9; size: .; J: TRBJ2-1; D: TRBD2; CDR3: CASSPPASGSNEQFF; DNA: TGTGCCAGCAGCCCGCCGGCTAGCGGGAGTAATGAGCAGTTCTTC